This is a list of T cell receptor beta chains from one sample in a study of CD8 T cells in ankylosing spondylitis. TCRdb called the 5' RACE reads again in MiXCR, with one record for every CDR3 protein. In the table there are around 250,000 distinct CDR3 sequences, 9.5% to 12% of which are singletons. Source material: blood, either unsorted or a sorted T cell fraction (not recorded which). These receptors were taken from a male donor with ankylosing spondylitis or in good health (not recorded which). CDR3s include the opening cysteine and the closing phenylalanine or tryptophan. A D gene is named only where the DNA matches it firmly. Clone size appears in some rows only: once, few, many, or a class for an expanded clone.

clone_size	d_call	v_call	j_call	cdr3_nt	cdr3_aa
few	TRBD2	TRBV12-3/TRBV12-4	TRBJ2-7	TGTGCCAGCAGTTGGGGACTGCCAGCGGGAGGCTACGAGCAGTACTTC	CASSWGLPAGGYEQYF
many	NA	TRBV5-6	TRBJ1-4	TGTGCCAGCAGCTTGGAAGGGGAAGATGAAAAACTGTTTTTT	CASSLEGEDEKLFF
NA	NA	TRBV6-2/TRBV6-3	TRBJ2-7	TGTGCCAGCAGTTGGAGGGAGTTAAGCGAGCAGTACTTC	CASSWRELSEQYF
NA	TRBD2	TRBV29-1	TRBJ2-1	TGCAGCCTTAGGAGCGGGAGTTGGGATGAGCAGTTCTTC	CSLRSGSWDEQFF
many	TRBD1	TRBV29-1	TRBJ2-4	TGCAGCGTGACGGGACAGGGGGACATTCAGTACTTC	CSVTGQGDIQYF
many	NA	TRBV29-1	TRBJ1-2	TGCAGCGTTGACCAGGGAGTTTATGGCTACACCTTC	CSVDQGVYGYTF
NA	TRBD2	TRBV3-1	TRBJ2-1	TGTGCCAGCAGTTTGGGACTAGCGGGACGTAGTGAGCAGTTCTTC	CASSLGLAGRSEQFF
NA	NA	TRBV11-2	TRBJ2-1	TGTGCCAGCAGCTTAGAACAACACAATGAGCAGTTCTTC	CASSLEQHNEQFF
many	TRBD2	TRBV10-3	TRBJ2-3	TGTGCCATCAGTGATCAGCGGGGCGGCACAGATACGCAGTATTTT	CAISDQRGGTDTQYF
few	NA	TRBV29-1	TRBJ2-5	TGCAGCGTCTCGGGGCAGACCGAGACCCAGTACTTC	CSVSGQTETQYF
many	NA	TRBV25-1	TRBJ2-1	TGTGCCAGCAGTGCCCTCAATGAGCAGTTCTTC	CASSALNEQFF
NA	NA	TRBV15	TRBJ2-7	TGTGCCACCAGCAGAGAAGTTGGCAGGGGATACGAGCAGTACTTC	CATSREVGRGYEQYF
many	NA	TRBV4-1	TRBJ2-7	TGCGCCAGCAGCCAGTCCGGACAGATTTACGAGCAGTACTTC	CASSQSGQIYEQYF
many	TRBD2	TRBV7-2	TRBJ2-1	TGTGCCAGCAGCTTAGTTCCGGGGGGAGACAATGAGCAGTTCTTC	CASSLVPGGDNEQFF
many	NA	TRBV25-1	TRBJ1-2	TGTGCCAGCAGTGAGGTTAACGGGGGCGTCTATGGCTACACCTTC	CASSEVNGGVYGYTF
many	NA	TRBV7-8	TRBJ2-7	TGTGCCAGCAGCCCAGGGGTGTTGGGGATTTCCTACGAGCAGTACTTC	CASSPGVLGISYEQYF
many	NA	TRBV11-2	TRBJ2-7	TGTGCCAGCAGCCTGTACAAACAGGGTTCGTTAGACGAGCAGTACTTC	CASSLYKQGSLDEQYF
many	TRBD1	TRBV6-5	TRBJ1-2	TGTGCCAGCAGTTACCAACAGGGGGGAAGTGGCTACACCTTC	CASSYQQGGSGYTF
few	NA	TRBV2	TRBJ1-5	TGTGCCAGCAGCAACACCAATCAGCCCCAGCATTTT	CASSNTNQPQHF
few	TRBD2	TRBV12-3/TRBV12-4	TRBJ2-2	TGTGCCAGCACTCCTAGCGGGATAACCGGGGAGCTGTTTTTT	CASTPSGITGELFF
many	TRBD2	TRBV2	TRBJ2-1	TGTGCCAGCAGCCTGGGACTAGCGGGTACCAATGAGCAGTTCTTC	CASSLGLAGTNEQFF
few	NA	TRBV24-1	TRBJ2-1	TGTGCCACCAGTGATTCGATAGGGGACAATGAGCAGTTCTTC	CATSDSIGDNEQFF
few	NA	TRBV5-1	TRBJ1-1	TGCGCCAGCAGCTTGGTCGGGGTTCAGGCCTTT	CASSLVGVQAF
few	NA	TRBV12-3/TRBV12-4	TRBJ2-2	TGTGCCAGCAGTCCGAATGGACATAACACCGGGGAGCTGTTTTTT	CASSPNGHNTGELFF
NA	TRBD2	TRBV2	TRBJ2-1	TGTGCCAGCGGGGGGGGAAGGTACAATGAGCAGTTCTTC	CASGGGRYNEQFF
many	NA	TRBV27	TRBJ2-5	TGTGCCAGCAGTTGGGGGCAGGCGGAGACCCAGTACTTC	CASSWGQAETQYF
NA	TRBD2	TRBV4-1	TRBJ2-5	TGCGCCAGCAGCCAACCCACCGGACTAGCGGGGTCCCGGGGGGAGACCCAGTACTTC	CASSQPTGLAGSRGETQYF
many	NA	TRBV10-3	TRBJ1-2	TGTGCCATCAGTGAGTCGAATGGTGCGGATTCAGGTGGCTACACCTTC	CAISESNGADSGGYTF
few	TRBD2	TRBV29-1	TRBJ2-1	TGCAGCGTTGACGAACTAGCGGGAACCTCCTACAATGAGCAGTTCTTC	CSVDELAGTSYNEQFF
many	NA	TRBV5-1	TRBJ2-1	TGCGCCAGCAGCCCAACTGATTACAATGAGCAGTTCTTC	CASSPTDYNEQFF
many	NA	TRBV6-1	TRBJ2-3	TGTGCCAGCAGCGCCCCCGGACTGGGAGCAGATACGCAGTATTTT	CASSAPGLGADTQYF
few	NA	TRBV6-2/TRBV6-3	TRBJ2-1	TGTGCCAGCAGTTGGGCCGCTAACAATGAGCAGTTCTTC	CASSWAANNEQFF